Here is one T cell receptor beta chain with its context. Its antigen remains unknown. The sample belongs to a study of T cell responses to AZD1222 COVID-19 vaccine. Study-wide points: Clonal diversity may have been underestimated in mostly white British donors. Baseline seropositives among AZD1222 recipients totaled only 6 or 7.

Germline V gene sequence: CDR1 LNHDA, CDR2 SQIVND (reference sequence). CDR3 length: 13 amino acids. V lost 3 bases and J 0 bases, leaving 5 bases between the germline ends. The method was immunoSEQ multiplex PCR; TCRdb's version includes in-frame clones alone and lacks a portion of them. Found here are about 140,000 clones, about 92% of them singletons; the top ten hold 2.3%. Sequencing used peripheral blood, obtained on day 0 of AZD1222 vaccination. The rearrangement joins TRBV19 to TRBJ1-1; D is uncertain. The clonotype comes from an adult in good health. For the CDR3, the DNA is TGTGCCAGTAGTATTAGTCTGAACACTGAAGCTTTCTTT. The encoded protein is CASSISLNTEAFF.